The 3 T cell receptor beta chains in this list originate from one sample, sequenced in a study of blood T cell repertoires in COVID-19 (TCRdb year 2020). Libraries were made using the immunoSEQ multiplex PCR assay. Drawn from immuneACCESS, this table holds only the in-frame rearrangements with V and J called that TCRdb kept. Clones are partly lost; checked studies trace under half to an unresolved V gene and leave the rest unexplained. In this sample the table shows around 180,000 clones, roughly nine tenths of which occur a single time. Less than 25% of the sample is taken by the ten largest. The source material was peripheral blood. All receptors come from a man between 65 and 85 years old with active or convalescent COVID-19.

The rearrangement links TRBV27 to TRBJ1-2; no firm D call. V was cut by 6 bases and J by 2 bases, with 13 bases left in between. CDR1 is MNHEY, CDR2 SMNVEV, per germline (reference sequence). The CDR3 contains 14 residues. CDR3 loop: CASRGTGGNYGYTF. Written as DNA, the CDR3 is TGTGCCAGCAGGGGTACTGGAGGAAACTATGGCTACACCTTC.

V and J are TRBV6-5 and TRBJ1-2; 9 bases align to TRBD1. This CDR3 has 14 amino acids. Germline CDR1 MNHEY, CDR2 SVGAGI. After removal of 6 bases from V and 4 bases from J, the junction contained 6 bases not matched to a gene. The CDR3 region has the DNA TGTGCCAGCAGCCGACGACAGGGGGGCTATGGCTACACCTTC. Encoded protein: CASSRRQGGYGYTF.

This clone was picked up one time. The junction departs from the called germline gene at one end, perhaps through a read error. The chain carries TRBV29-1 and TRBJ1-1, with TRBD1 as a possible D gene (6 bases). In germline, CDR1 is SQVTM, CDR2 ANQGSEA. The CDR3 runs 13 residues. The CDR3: CSVEVVLGHSILF. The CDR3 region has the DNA TGCAGCGTTGAAGTCGTCTTGGGACACTCAATACTCTTT.